These 27 T cell receptor beta chains share one sample of origin, sequenced in a study of technical replicates of blood from several donors. This table comes from immunoSEQ multiplex PCR, and its TCRdb copy is limited to in-frame clones, with some not included. The sample yields approximately 81,000 clones, approximately 94% seen once. Material: T cells isolated from PBMCs. These receptors were taken from a human donor in good health.

The chain couples TRBV4-1 to TRBJ1-2, with 7 bases aligning to TRBD1. This CDR3 spans 15 amino acids. With 1 base clipped from V and 8 bases from J, the junction kept 10 bases outside the gene matches. Per the germline V gene, CDR1 is MGHRA and CDR2 is YSYEKL. CDR3: CASSQGVLGGGGYTF. As DNA, the CDR3 is TGCGCCAGCAGCCAAGGCGTTCTAGGGGGCGGAGGCTACACCTTC.

The chain combines TRBV19 with TRBJ2-7; a possible D gene is TRBD1 (6 bases). Deletions cut 6 bases from V and 2 bases from J, with 17 bases between. Germline V gives CDR1 LNHDA, CDR2 SQIVND (reference sequence). The CDR3 sequence is 15 residues long. In DNA form, the CDR3 reads TGTGCCAGTAGCCCCGTGTTGGGGGCGGCCTACGAGCAGTACTTC. This codes for CASSPVLGAAYEQYF.

The J gene is TRBJ2-3, the V gene TRBV5-1; 7 positions match TRBD2. Looked up from germline, CDR1 is SGHRS and CDR2 is YFSETQ. Trimming cost V 0 bases and J 6 bases; bases outside gene matches: 16. CDR3 size: 18 residues. This CDR3 is CASSLVAASGLGTDTQYF. In DNA, the CDR3 is TGCGCCAGCAGCTTGGTGGCGGCTAGCGGATTGGGGACGGATACGCAGTATTTT. Using reference TRBV5-1 and TRBJ2-3 for the parts outside the CDR3, the full variable domain is KAGVTQTPRYLIKTRGQQVTLSCSPISGHRSVSWYQQTPGQGLQFLFEYFSETQRNKGNFPGRFSGRQFSNSRSEMNVSTLELGDSALYLCASSLVAASGLGTDTQYFGPGTRLTVL.

The gene calls are TRBV11-3 and TRBJ2-7; no firm D call. In germline, CDR1 is SGHNT, CDR2 YENEEA. This CDR3 comprises 12 residues. V was trimmed by 5 bases and J by 2 bases, leaving 7 bases between them. CDR3 protein: CASSGKTYEQYF. CDR3 in DNA: TGTGCCAGCAGCGGCAAGACCTACGAGCAGTACTTC.

The V and J genes are TRBV29-1 and TRBJ2-7; TRBD2 matches at 11 bases. V lost 5 bases, J lost 7 bases, and 7 bases stayed unmatched. This CDR3 contains 13 residues. Germline loops: CDR1 SQVTM, CDR2 ANQGSEA. The CDR3 coding sequence is TGCAGCGTTAAGGGACTAGCGGAATCAGAGCAGTACTTC. Residues: CSVKGLAESEQYF.

The chain combines TRBV11-3 with TRBJ2-7; the match to TRBD1 covers 8 bases. Germline V gene lookup returns CDR1 SGHNT and CDR2 YENEEA. The CDR3 contains 14 residues. Unmatched junction bases numbered 4, after V lost 4 bases and J lost 2 bases. The CDR3: CASSSGQGTYEQYF. CDR3 nucleotides: TGTGCCAGCAGCTCTGGACAGGGTACCTACGAGCAGTACTTC. The full variable domain, with the rest looked up from reference TRBV11-3 and TRBJ2-7, is EAGVVQSPRYKIIEKKQPVAFWCNPISGHNTLYWYLQNLGQGPELLIRYENEEAVDDSQLPKDRFSAERLKGVDSTLKIQPAELGDSAVYLCASSSGQGTYEQYFGPGTRLTVT.

The chain links TRBV6-4 to TRBJ1-1; D possibly corresponds to TRBD1 (6 bases). The CDR3 runs 13 residues. Germline assignment: CDR1 MRHNA and CDR2 SNTAGT. Trimming cost V 4 bases and J 6 bases, with 12 bases left between them. The CDR3 nucleotides read TGTGCCAGCAGTGCCCGGACAGATGCTGAAGCTTTCTTT. This sequence encodes CASSARTDAEAFF.

This sequence joins TRBV9 and TRBJ2-3; TRBD2 matches at 9 bases. With 2 bases clipped from V and 0 bases from J, the junction kept 4 bases outside the gene matches. The CDR3 sequence is 16 residues long. Per germline, CDR1 SGDLS and CDR2 YYNGEE. The CDR3 DNA reads TGTGCCAGCAGCGTCGGGACTAGCTATAGCACAGATACGCAGTATTTT. Protein sequence: CASSVGTSYSTDTQYF.

This chain connects TRBV13 to TRBJ2-2; 7 nucleotides agree with TRBD2. J was trimmed by 6 bases and V by 3 bases; bases with no gene match: 7. Germline lookup yields CDR1 PRHDT and CDR2 FYEKMQ (reference sequence). This CDR3 comprises 15 residues. CDR3 sequence: CASSLGDYGPGELFF. In DNA, the CDR3 is TGTGCCAGCAGCTTGGGGGACTACGGTCCCGGGGAGCTGTTTTTT.

The chain couples TRBV19 to TRBJ2-7, with D possibly TRBD2 on 5 matching bases. Germline loops: CDR1 LNHDA, CDR2 SQIVND (reference sequence). CDR3 size: 13 residues. Trimming removed 3 bases from V and 4 bases from J, with 10 bases in between. CDR3 DNA: TGTGCCAGTAGTATTGGGCGGGCATACGAGCAGTACTTC. It yields the protein CASSIGRAYEQYF.

The chain uses TRBV7-2 and TRBJ1-2, with 9 positions matching TRBD1. With V trimmed by 8 bases and J by 6 bases, 16 bases remained unmatched. CDR1 and CDR2 from the germline V gene are SGHTA and FQGNSA. The CDR3 consists of 16 residues. The CDR3 nucleotides read TGTGCCAGCTTGAGAAACGCCGGGACAGGGCTCCATGGCTACACCTTC. It translates to CASLRNAGTGLHGYTF.

The CDR3 bases are TGTGCCAGCAGCCCCCTTGGTAGCGGGGGGACCTACAATGAGCAGTTCTTC. Its protein product is CASSPLGSGGTYNEQFF. This rearrangement joins TRBV11-2 to TRBJ2-1; 10 positions agree with TRBD2. Losses at the gene ends were 5 bases for V and 2 bases for J; bases not matched to a gene: 9. This CDR3 comprises 17 residues. CDR1 and CDR2 from the germline V gene are SGHAT and FQNNGV.

The chain uses TRBV30 and TRBJ2-7; 13 bases are shared with TRBD2. The V and J ends lost 0 bases and 5 bases, in that order; junction bases with no gene match: 4. In germline, CDR1 is GTSNPN, CDR2 SVGIG (reference sequence). The CDR3 length is 15 residues. CDR3 region: CAWSVLAGGFDEQYF. The DNA for the CDR3 is TGTGCCTGGAGTGTACTAGCGGGAGGGTTCGACGAGCAGTACTTC.

The chain combines TRBV7-2 with TRBJ1-5; D may be TRBD1 (6 bases). V was shortened by 1 base and J by 7 bases, with 11 bases between the two germline ends. The CDR3 consists of 14 residues. Germline V gene data show CDR1 as SGHTA and CDR2 as FQGNSA. CDR3 in DNA: TGTGCCAGCAGCTTAGTCCAGGGGCGGCAGCCCCAGCATTTT. Its translation: CASSLVQGRQPQHF.

The rearrangement joins TRBV9 to TRBJ1-1; TRBD1 might be the D (6 bases). The CDR3 spans 14 residues. CDR1 is SGDLS, CDR2 YYNGEE, per germline. The ends were cut back, 3 bases at V and 5 bases at J, with 14 bases in the middle. CDR3 bases: TGTGCCAGCAGCGCAAGACAGGTGGGGACTGAAGCTTTCTTT. Its translation is CASSARQVGTEAFF. The whole variable domain, remainder taken from reference TRBV9 and TRBJ1-1, is DSGVTQTPKHLITATGQRVTLRCSPRSGDLSVYWYQQSLDQGLQFLIQYYNGEERAKGNILERFSAQQFPDLHSELNLSSLELGDSALYFCASSARQVGTEAFFGQGTRLTVV.

J is TRBJ2-7 and V is TRBV6-5, with a possible D match to TRBD1 (7 bases). Germline values: CDR1 MNHEY, CDR2 SVGAGI. This CDR3 is built from 16 residues. V lost 2 bases and J lost 0, with 14 bases in between. The CDR3 here is CASSYGGTVGSYEQYF. In nucleotides, the CDR3 is TGTGCCAGCAGTTACGGAGGGACAGTTGGCTCCTACGAGCAGTACTTC.

The chain recombines TRBV28 with TRBJ1-2; D perhaps matches TRBD1 (5 bases). V dropped 8 bases and J dropped 8 bases, with 15 bases sitting between them. CDR1 MDHEN and CDR2 SYDVKM come from the germline V gene. The CDR3 totals 12 residues. This CDR3 reads CASQVAGWGYTF. CDR3 in DNA: TGTGCCAGCCAAGTAGCAGGGTGGGGCTACACCTTC.

The genes are TRBV21-1 and TRBJ2-7; the DNA was not used to check the table's D call, TRBD2. TRBV21-1 is flagged as a pseudogene. The CDR3 extends over 21 amino acids. The CDR3 spells CAREGGVTSGREISKNYEQYF. Written as DNA, the CDR3 is TGTGCTCGGGAGGGGGGCGTTACTAGCGGGAGGGAAATATCCAAAAACTACGAGCAGTACTTC.

The chain combines TRBV4-2 with TRBJ2-3; possibly TRBD2 for D (6 bases). V was cut by 4 bases and J by 0 bases, with 20 bases left in between. The CDR3 runs 18 residues. The germline gives CDR1 LGHNA, CDR2 YNFKEQ. The CDR3 sequence: CASSRGGWRRKSTDTQYF. CDR3 nucleotides: TGTGCCAGCAGCCGAGGAGGGTGGCGGAGGAAGAGCACAGATACGCAGTATTTT.

For this clone: Other DNA variants within this sample encode the same CDR3. The chain carries TRBV29-1 and TRBJ2-7, with 9 bases matching TRBD1. Trimming removed 1 base from V and 2 bases from J; junction bases left unmatched: 0. Germline V lookup: CDR1 SQVTM, CDR2 ANQGSEA. This CDR3 contains 13 residues. The CDR3 region is CSVEGQGAYEQYF. DNA for the CDR3: TGCAGCGTTGAAGGACAGGGGGCCTACGAGCAGTACTTC.

This CDR3 reads CASSQTRFDRVGGYTF. The CDR3 DNA follows: TGCGCCAGCAGCCAGACCCGGTTTGACAGGGTCGGTGGCTACACCTTC. The V and J genes are TRBV4-1 and TRBJ1-2; 7 nucleotides line up with TRBD1. V lost 3 bases to trimming and J lost 7 bases; unmatched junction nucleotides: 14. The CDR3 has 16 residues. Per germline, CDR1 MGHRA and CDR2 YSYEKL.

The chain carries TRBV21-1 and TRBJ2-7; TRBD1, as called in the table, went unchecked against the DNA. TRBV21-1 is termed a pseudogene. CDR3 length: 17 residues. The CDR3 loop is CASSKGSGGQETYEQYF. CDR3 coding DNA: TGTGCCAGCAGCAAAGGTTCGGGGGGACAGGAAACCTACGAGCAGTACTTC.

The rearrangement joins TRBV6-1 to TRBJ2-2; no firm D call. Germline V CDR1 and CDR2: MNHNS, SASEGT. Trimming cost V 0 bases and J 0 bases, with 8 bases left between them. The CDR3 runs 16 residues. This chain's CDR3 is CASSEARISNTGELFF. DNA of the CDR3: TGTGCCAGCAGTGAAGCGCGCATTTCGAACACCGGGGAGCTGTTTTTT.

The chain joins TRBV5-1 to TRBJ2-1; D call uncertain. Germline V gene data show CDR1 as SGHRS and CDR2 as YFSETQ. V shed 7 bases and J shed 5 bases, with 7 bases lying between them. The CDR3 length is 11 residues. The CDR3 sequence is CASQEDNEQFF. As DNA, the CDR3 is TGCGCCAGCCAGGAAGACAATGAGCAGTTCTTC. The entire variable domain, with the rest obtained from reference TRBV5-1 and TRBJ2-1, is as follows: KAGVTQTPRYLIKTRGQQVTLSCSPISGHRSVSWYQQTPGQGLQFLFEYFSETQRNKGNFPGRFSGRQFSNSRSEMNVSTLELGDSALYLCASQEDNEQFFGPGTRLTVL.

J is TRBJ1-1 and V is TRBV27, with a weak D call TRBD1 (5 bases). From germline, CDR1 is MNHEY and CDR2 SMNVEV (reference sequence). V was clipped by 8 bases and J by 1 base, with 14 bases between them. The length of the CDR3 is 14 residues. The CDR3: CASSLGRGNTEAFF. The CDR3 DNA reads as TGTGCCAGCTCCTTGGGGAGGGGGAACACTGAAGCTTTCTTT.

The chain links TRBV30 to TRBJ2-1, with 10 bases matching TRBD2. Germline CDR1 is GTSNPN and CDR2 is SVGIG (reference sequence). The trim removed 3 bases at V and 4 bases at J, leaving 6 bases unmatched. This CDR3 has 15 residues. CDR3 sequence reads: CAWRIAGGIYNEQFF. CDR3 bases: TGTGCCTGGAGGATAGCGGGAGGCATATACAATGAGCAGTTCTTC.

The CDR3 reads CASKRAYNEQFF. The CDR3 coding sequence is TGTGCCAGCAAGAGGGCCTACAATGAGCAGTTCTTC. The J gene is TRBJ2-1, the V gene TRBV6-5; possibly TRBD2 for D (5 bases). Trimming took 7 bases from V and 2 from J, leaving 6 bases between them. Germline values: CDR1 MNHEY, CDR2 SVGAGI. This CDR3 has 12 residues.